The next 8 T cell receptor beta chains were all read from a single sample in a study of T cells in Graves' hyperthyroidism and ophthalmopathy. Regions amplified from RNA transcripts were the TCR beta CDR3 regions. The HTBI set primed first-round TCR CDR3 RT-PCR. TCRdb reprocessed the multiplex PCR reads with MiXCR, giving one entry per CDR3 protein. The sample has around 600,000 distinct CDR3 sequences; 11% to 15% are singletons. Sequencing used blood. All receptors derive from a woman under 30 with Graves' ophthalmopathy.

The chain joins TRBV4-1 to TRBJ1-5; D remains ambiguous. In germline, CDR1 is MGHRA, CDR2 YSYEKL. The CDR3 is 13 residues long. V lost 4 bases and J 2 bases, leaving 6 bases between the germline ends. CDR3 DNA sequence: TGCGCCAGCAGCCCCAATGGCAATCAGCCCCAGCATTTT. Its translation: CASSPNGNQPQHF.

About this clonotype: A much larger clone is a single base away; this may be a read error. The chain is built from TRBV6-6 and TRBJ2-1; D may be TRBD1 (5 bases). This CDR3 is 13 amino acids long. Germline V gives CDR1 MNHNY, CDR2 SVGAGI (reference sequence). CDR3 protein: CACSYSGYNEQFF. The CDR3 DNA follows: TGTGCCTGCAGTTACTCAGGGTACAATGAGCAGTTCTTC.

Many counts were recorded for this clonotype. The chain uses TRBV12-3 or TRBV12-4 and TRBJ1-5; D is unresolved. The CDR3 loop spans 14 amino acids. V was shortened by 7 bases and J by 0 bases, with 10 bases between the two germline ends. The CDR3 sequence is CASTSSHSNQPQHF. DNA of the CDR3: TGTGCCAGCACTTCCTCTCATAGCAATCAGCCCCAGCATTTT.

The chain has TRBV7-9 and TRBJ1-1, with D perhaps matching TRBD1 (5 bases). Looked up from germline, CDR1 is SEHNR and CDR2 is FQNEAQ (reference sequence). The CDR3 totals 16 residues. Trimming cost V 5 bases and J 2 bases, with 18 bases left between them. As DNA, the CDR3 is TGTGCCAGCAGCCCCCCCCGAATGGGGGGAAACACTGAAGCTTTCTTT. Its translation is CASSPPRMGGNTEAFF.

This clonotype occurred a few times. CDR3 protein: CASSLGQLKGYTF. CDR3 nucleotides: TGTGCCAGTAGCCTGGGGCAGCTAAAGGGCTACACCTTC. The chain is built from TRBV19 and TRBJ1-2, with a possible D match to TRBD1 (5 bases). The ends were cut back, 6 bases at V and 8 bases at J, with 16 bases in the middle. Per germline, CDR1 LNHDA and CDR2 SQIVND (reference sequence). This CDR3 contains 13 residues.

This clonotype was seen a handful of times. This chain links TRBV9 with TRBJ2-5; weak D call: TRBD2 (6 bases). The germline V gene has CDR1 SGDLS and CDR2 YYNGEE. The CDR3 is 16 residues long. Trimming took 2 bases from V and 2 from J, leaving 16 bases between them. The CDR3 loop is CASSVEGLAPQETQYF. Here the CDR3 DNA reads TGTGCCAGCAGCGTCGAGGGGCTAGCGCCGCAAGAGACCCAGTACTTC.

The chain has TRBV20-1 and TRBJ2-3; TRBD1 is a possible D gene (6 bases). There are 13 residues in the CDR3. V lost 4 bases, J lost 1 base, and 9 bases lay in between. Germline V lookup: CDR1 DFQATT, CDR2 SNEGSKA (reference sequence). The CDR3 region has the DNA TGCAGTGCTAAGGACAGCGGCACAGATACGCAGTATTTT. It specifies CSAKDSGTDTQYF.

This clonotype was counted at least ten times. The chain is built from TRBV11-3 and TRBJ2-1; 9 bases align to TRBD2. Germline lookup yields CDR1 SGHNT and CDR2 YENEEA. The CDR3 length is 14 residues. V shed 1 base and J 7 bases; nucleotides not matched to a gene: 2. Here the CDR3 DNA reads TGTGCCAGCAGCTTAGGGCGGGGGGGGAATGAGCAGTTCTTC. Protein product: CASSLGRGGNEQFF.